This T cell receptor (beta chain) was retrieved from a study of T cells in Graves' hyperthyroidism and ophthalmopathy. Cells are PBMCs isolated from 10 ml of fresh blood. Using RNA transcripts as the source, TCR beta CDR3 regions were amplified. First-round RT-PCR targeting the TCR CDR3 was performed with the HTBI primer set. A single record per CDR3 protein comes from TCRdb applying MiXCR to the multiplex PCR reads. The sample holds about 560,000 distinct CDR3 sequences, around 15% seen once. Germline V lookup: CDR1 MGHRA, CDR2 YSYEKL. The V segment lost 3 bases and the J segment 0 bases; nucleotides outside the gene matches: 10. The CDR3 has 18 amino acids. Study-wide results and limits: Most thyroid clonotypes expanded above 0.001 were also detected in blood. Ophthalmopathy was separated from stable hyperthyroidism by a 13 V-J model.

A few counts support this clonotype. The antigen is undetermined. The J gene is TRBJ2-1, the V gene TRBV4-1; 8 bases align to TRBD1. The source is a woman in her thirties or forties with Graves' hyperthyroidism. The sequenced sample consisted of blood. Here the CDR3 reads CASSQGLQGASSYNEQFF. The CDR3 region has the DNA TGCGCCAGCAGCCAGGGGCTTCAGGGGGCCAGCTCCTACAATGAGCAGTTCTTC.